The sequence of this TCR beta chain was determined in a study of T-cell memory formation after mild COVID-19. The length of the CDR3 is 15 residues. Germline V gene data show CDR1 as DFQATT and CDR2 as SNEGSKA (reference sequence). V was cut by 0 bases and J by 2 bases, with 13 bases left in between. MiXCR, run by TCRdb on the 5' RACE reads, gives a single entry per CDR3 protein. The sample contains about 500,000 distinct CDR3 sequences, roughly 20% of which appear only once. The V call is TRBV20-1, the J call TRBJ1-2; TRBD1 might be the D (5 bases). The clonotype originates from an adult woman who had mild COVID-19 (a few samples of this study predate the infection). Cell type and time point are not known. The specimen sequenced was PBMCs or a T cell subset sorted from them (not recorded which). The CDR3 DNA is TGCAGTGCTAGAGATCTTTTCGGGGGGAACTATGGCTACACCTTC. Translation: CSARDLFGGNYGYTF.